This T cell receptor (beta chain) derives from a study of a mutant IDH1 vaccine in newly diagnosed glioma. Study context: The initiation of vaccination occurred 4-6 weeks after radiotherapy alone, or with temozolomide cycles. Treated patients had a mean age of 40.4 years and an approximately 62% male, roughly 40% female split.

Notes on the study in general: Whatever changes occurred in top peripheral T cell clonotypes seemed unrelated to pseudoprogression. Detectable vaccine-induced immune responses arose in more than 85% of patients.

Here immunoSEQ multiplex PCR was the method, and the copy in TCRdb shows in-frame clones only, minus some. The sample has roughly 28,000 clones; roughly three quarters are singletons. Regarding time point: week 5, during vaccination. In every dose of vaccine, 300 ug of mutant IDH1 20-mer peptide was given alongside topical imiquimod. This clone counts as medium-sized. Its antigen is unknown. CDR1 and CDR2 from the germline V gene are MNHEY and SMNVEV (reference sequence). Trimming removed 8 bases at V and 6 bases at J, with 20 bases between. The length of the CDR3 is 15 residues. This receptor was obtained from a man aged 35-49 years with glioma. Some clones in this sample may be carry-over from other donors' samples. This specimen consisted of PBMCs, obtained from a glioma patient whose treatment included an IDH1 peptide vaccine. V usage is TRBV27 and J usage is TRBJ1-5, with D possibly matching TRBD1 (5 bases). CDR3 amino acids: CASASSKGMSQPQHF. Written as DNA, the CDR3 is TGTGCCAGCGCCTCCTCTAAGGGGATGAGTCAGCCCCAGCATTTT.